This entry features one T cell receptor (beta chain) sequence. The antigen is unknown. CDR3 length: 14 residues. V trimming: 3 bases; J trimming: 6 bases; junction bases outside the gene matches: 3. Germline loops: CDR1 MDHEN, CDR2 SYDVKM. Primers for the PCR totalled 60 Vbeta and 13 Jbeta. Source study methods: A later analysis counted approximately 80 million unique TCR beta chains, 10 million to 12 million shared. Libraries were prepared by immunoSEQ multiplex PCR; TCRdb keeps only in-frame clonotypes and omits some of them. The DNA gave D and trimming, while V, J and clone size come from that table. The data show approximately 85,000 clones, approximately 72% seen once. The sample is drawn from a study of cytomegalovirus exposure and HLA in healthy donors. Findings and caveats of the study: Indistinguishable V segments, including TRBV6-2 and TRBV6-3, were excluded.

The sample was PBMCs. V and J are TRBV28 and TRBJ1-4; 8 bases fit TRBD1. This sequence originates from a woman in her forties in good health and CMV-seropositive. The CDR3 DNA follows: TGTGCCAGCAGTTTCGGGGGACAGGATGAAAAACTGTTTTTT. It is translated as CASSFGGQDEKLFF.